Listed below are T cell receptor beta chains from one sample, sequenced in a study of siplizumab effects on memory and regulatory T cells. Produced via immunoSEQ multiplex PCR; TCRdb's table is partial and in-frame only. This table has over 60,000 clones, 91% appearing once. Sequencing used CD8+ T cells sorted from blood. These receptors were obtained from a human donor in good health. The CDR3 runs from the conserved cysteine through the conserved F or W. Fields, in order: V gene, D gene, J gene, CDR3 protein, CDR3 DNA. A D gene is named only where the DNA matches it firmly.

V: TRBV5-6; D: .; J: TRBJ1-5; CDR3: CASSLSARVGGPQHF; DNA: TGTGCCAGCAGCTTGTCTGCGCGGGTCGGAGGGCCCCAGCATTTT
V: TRBV18; D: TRBD2; J: TRBJ2-1; CDR3: CASSPSAGAGAYNEQFF; DNA: TGTGCCAGCTCACCAAGCGCCGGTGCGGGGGCCTACAATGAGCAGTTCTTC
V: TRBV19; D: .; J: TRBJ2-1; CDR3: CASTDFGGEQFF; DNA: TGTGCCAGTACCGATTTTGGGGGGGAGCAGTTCTTC
V: TRBV25-1; D: .; J: TRBJ1-5; CDR3: CASSARGFQPQHF; DNA: TGTGCCAGCAGTGCGAGGGGCTTTCAGCCCCAGCATTTT
V: TRBV6-5; D: .; J: TRBJ2-1; CDR3: CASSYGAPPLGEQFF; DNA: TGTGCCAGCAGTTACGGAGCGCCACCCCTGGGTGAGCAGTTCTTC
V: TRBV6-1; D: .; J: TRBJ2-3; CDR3: CASSEVPGLTDTQYF; DNA: TGTGCCAGCAGTGAAGTTCCGGGGCTCACAGATACGCAGTATTTT
V: TRBV5-8; D: .; J: TRBJ2-1; CDR3: CASSQEAQSSYNEQFF; DNA: TGCGCCAGCAGCCAAGAGGCCCAGAGCTCCTACAATGAGCAGTTCTTC
V: TRBV27; D: TRBD1; J: TRBJ1-1; CDR3: CASSALTGFGTEAFF; DNA: TGTGCCAGCAGCGCCCTGACAGGGTTTGGGACTGAAGCTTTCTTT
V: TRBV4-1; D: TRBD1; J: TRBJ2-5; CDR3: CASSQEDRDQETQYF; DNA: TGCGCCAGCAGCCAAGAGGACAGGGACCAAGAGACCCAGTACTTC
V: TRBV2; D: .; J: TRBJ1-2; CDR3: CASSVRVGPASYGYTF; DNA: TGTGCCAGCAGCGTGAGAGTGGGCCCAGCCTCCTATGGCTACACCTTC
V: TRBV19; D: TRBD2; J: TRBJ2-5; CDR3: CASSPSGPLIMGGAQYF; DNA: TGTGCCAGTAGTCCCAGTGGGCCCTTAATAATGGGGGGGGCCCAGTACTTC
V: TRBV7-2; D: TRBD2; J: TRBJ2-5; CDR3: CASSDPGLAGDKETQYF; DNA: TGTGCCAGCAGCGACCCGGGACTAGCGGGAGACAAAGAGACCCAGTACTTC
V: TRBV5-1; D: .; J: TRBJ2-7; CDR3: CASSWAASYEQYF; DNA: TGCGCCAGCAGCTGGGCAGCCTCCTACGAGCAGTACTTC
V: TRBV7-7; D: TRBD2; J: TRBJ2-1; CDR3: CASSSGGEQFF; DNA: TGTGCCAGCAGCTCGGGAGGGGAGCAGTTCTTC
V: TRBV7-9; D: .; J: TRBJ2-1; CDR3: CASSSPSFEQFF; DNA: TGTGCCAGCAGCTCCCCAAGCTTTGAGCAGTTCTTC
V: TRBV27; D: .; J: TRBJ2-3; CDR3: CASSLLGLAERDTQYF; DNA: TGTGCCAGCAGTTTACTGGGGCTAGCAGAGAGGGATACGCAGTATTTT
V: TRBV28; D: .; J: TRBJ2-1; CDR3: CASSLRGNEQFF; DNA: TGTGCCAGCAGTTTACGTGGGAATGAGCAGTTCTTC
V: TRBV4-1; D: .; J: TRBJ1-1; CDR3: CASSQGKALPGKEEAFF; DNA: TGCGCCAGCAGCCAAGGAAAGGCCCTTCCAGGGAAAGAGGAAGCTTTCTTT